Listed below are T cell receptor beta chains from one sample, sequenced in a study of blood T cell repertoires in COVID-19. Here immunoSEQ multiplex PCR was the method, and the copy in TCRdb shows in-frame clones only, minus some. The table includes roughly 210,000 clones, roughly 90% detected once. Specimen: peripheral blood. Receptors were obtained from a man between 65 and 80 years old with acute or convalescent COVID-19. CDR3s include the opening cysteine and the closing phenylalanine or tryptophan. Each record gives: J gene, V gene, clone size, D gene, CDR3 DNA, CDR3 protein. D genes are given only for firm matches. Size values are once, few and many counts, or a class for expanded clones, and some rows have none.

TRBJ2-3 | TRBV5-5 | few | TRBD1 | TGTGCCAGCAGCTTATCCGACAGGGGGGTCACAGATACGCAGTATTTT | CASSLSDRGVTDTQYF
TRBJ1-1 | TRBV15 | NA | NA | TGTGCCACCAGCGCCGAGATGAACACTGAAGCTTTCTTT | CATSAEMNTEAFF
TRBJ2-3 | TRBV7-6 | few | TRBD2 | TGTGCCAGCAGCTCCCGGGGAGCGGGAGGGTTCACAGATACGCAGTATTTT | CASSSRGAGGFTDTQYF
TRBJ2-2 | TRBV5-5 | NA | NA | TGTGCCAGCAGTCCCGGGGTAACCGGGGAGCTGTTTTTT | CASSPGVTGELFF
TRBJ2-1 | TRBV5-1 | few | NA | TGCGCCAGCAAAATACAGGGAGGGGGACCCTACAATGAGCAGTTCTTC | CASKIQGGGPYNEQFF
TRBJ2-2 | TRBV24-1 | NA | NA | TGTGCCACCAGTGCGCCAGAGAACACCGGGGAGCTGTTTTTT | CATSAPENTGELFF
TRBJ1-5 | TRBV18 | NA | NA | TGTGCCAGCTCACCGGCAGGCACAGTCAATCAGCCCCAGCATTTT | CASSPAGTVNQPQHF
TRBJ2-1 | TRBV29-1 | NA | TRBD1 | TGCAGCGTTGAAGCATCATGGGGTGCACAGGGGGCGCGGTACTCCTACAATGAGCAGTTCTTC | CSVEASWGAQGARYSYNEQFF
TRBJ1-5 | TRBV21-1 | NA | NA | TGTGCCAGCAGCAGGGGAGGGAATCAGCCCCAGCATTTT | CASSRGGNQPQHF
TRBJ1-1 | TRBV7-9 | few | TRBD1 | TGTGCCAGCAGCCCACGACAGGGGCTGAACACTGAAGCTTTCTTT | CASSPRQGLNTEAFF
TRBJ2-4 | TRBV7-2 | NA | NA | TGTGCCAGCAGCCCCCGGGGGTCGGGCGAAGTCTCCAAAAACATTCAGTACTTC | CASSPRGSGEVSKNIQYF
TRBJ1-1 | TRBV28 | NA | NA | TGTGCCAGCAGTTACTACACTGAAGCTTTCTTT | CASSYYTEAFF
TRBJ1-2 | TRBV7-2 | NA | NA | TGTGCCAGCAGCCCCAAATCCGGGTTTTTGAACTATGGCTACACCTTC | CASSPKSGFLNYGYTF
TRBJ2-7 | TRBV19 | NA | NA | TGTGCCAGTAGTATGGGGGGGACATCCTCCTCCTACGAGCAGTACTTC | CASSMGGTSSSYEQYF
TRBJ2-7 | TRBV20-1 | NA | TRBD1 | TGCAGTGCAATGACAGGGTACGAGCAGTACTTC | CSAMTGYEQYF
TRBJ2-3 | TRBV7-9 | NA | NA | TGTGCCAGCAGCGCCCGGGATACGCAGTATTTT | CASSARDTQYF
TRBJ2-7 | TRBV6-5 | NA | NA | TGTGCCAGCAGTTACGTGGGGCCTCTGTACGAGCAGTACTTC | CASSYVGPLYEQYF
TRBJ2-3 | TRBV5-1 | few | NA | TGCGCCAGCAGCCCGTTGGTCGGGACAGATACGCAGTATTTT | CASSPLVGTDTQYF
TRBJ2-5 | TRBV7-3 | NA | TRBD1 | TGTGCCAGCAGCGGGGACAGGGTGGGGACCCAGTACTTC | CASSGDRVGTQYF
TRBJ2-1 | TRBV7-3 | NA | NA | TGTGCCAGCAGCTTATACGCAGCGGAGCCCTACAATGAGCAGTTCTTC | CASSLYAAEPYNEQFF
TRBJ1-2 | TRBV7-9 | once | NA | TGTGCCAGCAGCCCCGACAGCTACTACACCTTC | CASSPDSYYTF